The 17 T cell receptor beta chains below come from one sample, sequenced in a study of PD-L1 blockade in urothelial cancer. The time point: pretreatment peripheral blood. Using immunoSEQ multiplex PCR, the repertoire was profiled, and TCRdb retains in-frame clones only, with some absent. The sample has approximately 79,000 clones, just under 85% seen once. This sample comprised PBMCs, obtained around atezolizumab (anti-PD-L1) treatment. The receptors come from a man aged 40-49 years with urothelial cancer.

The V gene is TRBV9, the J gene TRBJ1-2, with a possible D match to TRBD1 (6 bases). Germline V lookup: CDR1 SGDLS, CDR2 YYNGEE. V lost 4 bases and J lost 2, with 15 bases in between. The CDR3 has 15 residues. Here the CDR3 reads CASSPSPQGNYGYTF. The CDR3 nucleotides read TGTGCCAGCAGCCCATCACCCCAGGGGAACTATGGCTACACCTTC.

The V and J genes are TRBV18 and TRBJ2-1; D is ambiguous. The ends were cut back, 0 bases at V and 8 bases at J, with 5 bases in the middle. The CDR3 has 12 residues. Germline CDR1 KGHSH, CDR2 LQKENI. CDR3 sequence: CASSPPSDEQFF. The CDR3, as DNA: TGTGCCAGCTCACCACCTTCGGATGAGCAGTTCTTC.

The CDR3 reads CASSTRRGTSGTYEQFF. Written as DNA, the CDR3 is TGTGCCAGCAGTACGCGCAGGGGGACTAGCGGGACTTATGAGCAGTTCTTC. The V call is TRBV27, the J call TRBJ2-1; 13 bases map to TRBD2. Germline V gene lookup returns CDR1 MNHEY and CDR2 SMNVEV (reference sequence). V trimming: 5 bases; J trimming: 8 bases; junction bases outside the gene matches: 12. The CDR3 contains 17 residues.

The gene calls are TRBV7-9 and TRBJ1-1; the D is unclear. The CDR3 loop spans 16 amino acids. Germline-derived CDR1 and CDR2 are SEHNR and FQNEAQ (reference sequence). V gave up 5 bases and J gave up 2 bases, with 18 bases separating them. CDR3 amino acids: CASSAGVGVRNTEAFF. The CDR3 DNA follows: TGTGCCAGCAGCGCCGGGGTTGGGGTAAGAAACACTGAAGCTTTCTTT.

This clone was found a few times. The CDR3 DNA follows: TGTGCCAGCAGCGTCAGGACAGGGGGAGGCACAGATACGCAGTATTTT. As protein: CASSVRTGGGTDTQYF. J is TRBJ2-3 and V is TRBV9, with TRBD1 identical over 10 bases. Germline V lookup: CDR1 SGDLS, CDR2 YYNGEE. This CDR3 contains 16 residues. V lost 2 bases and J lost 1; bases outside the gene matches: 4.

The chain is built from TRBV28 and TRBJ1-5, with 7 bases that match TRBD1. The junction had 4 bases not matched to a gene; V was cut back by 7 bases and J by 4 bases. In germline, CDR1 is MDHEN, CDR2 SYDVKM. The CDR3 has 13 residues. The CDR3 nucleotides are TGTGCCAGCATCCCAGGGGGAAATCAGCCCCAGCATTTT. Its protein is CASIPGGNQPQHF.

This chain uses TRBV7-6 with TRBJ2-3; 7 bases agree with TRBD1. The V gene's germline CDR1 is SGHVS and CDR2 FNYEAQ. This CDR3 has 15 amino acids. After removal of 4 bases from V and 2 bases from J, the junction contained 6 bases not matched to a gene. The CDR3 is CASSSRGRVTDTQYF. For the CDR3, the DNA is TGTGCCAGCAGCTCTAGGGGGCGCGTCACAGATACGCAGTATTTT.

This chain links TRBV19 with TRBJ1-3; D uncertain. Germline V gives CDR1 LNHDA, CDR2 SQIVND (reference sequence). The V and J ends lost 3 bases and 1 base respectively, with 13 bases between them. The CDR3 extends over 16 amino acids. The CDR3 sequence is CASSMRRTTSGNTIYF. The DNA for the CDR3 is TGTGCCAGTAGTATGCGGCGAACTACTTCTGGAAACACCATATATTTT.

The chain carries TRBV6-6 and TRBJ2-1, with 7 bases lining up with TRBD2. CDR3 length equals 16 residues. V lost 5 bases to trimming and J lost 4 bases; unmatched junction nucleotides: 11. Per the germline V gene, CDR1 is MNHNY and CDR2 is SVGAGI (reference sequence). The CDR3 region is CASSQTSSRGYNEQFF. In DNA, the CDR3 is TGTGCCAGCAGTCAGACTAGCTCCCGGGGGTACAATGAGCAGTTCTTC.

The chain recombines TRBV19 with TRBJ2-3; TRBD1 agrees at 11 bases. CDR1 and CDR2 from the germline V gene are LNHDA and SQIVND (reference sequence). The CDR3 has 15 amino acids. V shed 5 bases, J shed 5 bases, and the junction held 6 bases outside the gene matches. The CDR3 region is CASSRDRGSGDTQYF. The CDR3 coding sequence is TGTGCCAGTAGTCGGGACAGGGGGTCGGGAGATACGCAGTATTTT.

The chain recombines TRBV28 with TRBJ1-5; 9 bases agree with TRBD1. V was clipped by 1 base and J by 2 bases; unmatched bases: 15. From germline, CDR1 is MDHEN and CDR2 SYDVKM. The CDR3 spans 20 residues. CDR3 protein: CASSLSAGTGRRWRNQPQHF. CDR3 nucleotide sequence: TGTGCCAGCAGTTTATCTGCGGGGACAGGGCGTCGGTGGCGCAATCAGCCCCAGCATTTT.

This chain connects TRBV2 to TRBJ2-3; TRBD2 might be the D (6 bases). V lost 6 bases and J lost 2, with 9 bases in between. The CDR3 runs to 13 residues. Per germline, CDR1 SNHLY and CDR2 FYNNEI. In DNA, the CDR3 is TGTGCCAGCAGCCGGGAGTCCACAGATACGCAGTATTTT. As protein: CASSRESTDTQYF.

The CDR3 protein is CASTIAGNYNEQFF. The CDR3 region has the DNA TGTGCCAGCACTATAGCGGGAAATTACAATGAGCAGTTCTTC. The V gene is TRBV25-1, the J gene TRBJ2-1; 8 bases are a match to TRBD2. V gave up 7 bases and J gave up 4 bases; unmatched junction bases: 6. This CDR3 is built from 14 residues. The germline CDR1 and CDR2 sequences are MGHDK and SYGVNS.

Concerning this clone: At one of its ends the junction is not consistent with the germline gene, which may arise from a read error. The rearrangement links TRBV14 to TRBJ2-1, with TRBD2 matching 8 bases. The CDR3 spans 15 residues. Germline V gene sequence: CDR1 SGHDN, CDR2 FVKESK. CDR3 sequence reads: CASSQNGGEYSEQFF. For the CDR3, the DNA is TGTGCCAGCAGCCAAAACGGGGGGGAGTACAGTGAGCAGTTCTTC.

The V call is TRBV18, the J call TRBJ2-1, with TRBD2 identical over 13 bases. The germline CDR1 and CDR2 sequences are KGHSH and LQKENI. V lost 5 bases, J lost 4 bases, and 2 bases stayed unmatched. This CDR3 has 15 amino acids. CDR3: CASSGTSGTYNEQFF. Here the CDR3 DNA reads TGTGCCAGCTCAGGGACTAGCGGGACTTACAATGAGCAGTTCTTC.

V usage is TRBV19 and J usage is TRBJ2-3, with 7 bases identical to TRBD2. Germline loops: CDR1 LNHDA, CDR2 SQIVND (reference sequence). The CDR3 is made up of 15 amino acids. V gave up 7 bases and J gave up 4 bases; unmatched junction bases: 11. CDR3 nucleotide sequence: TGTGCCAGTACCCCGGCCGGGAGGCGGGCAGATACGCAGTATTTT. The encoded protein is CASTPAGRRADTQYF.

The chain couples TRBV15 to TRBJ2-1; 13 bases are shared with TRBD2. There are 17 residues in the CDR3. Germline loops: CDR1 LNHNV, CDR2 YYDKDF (reference sequence). J gave up 8 bases and V 5 bases, and 12 bases lay outside the gene matches. In DNA form, the CDR3 reads TGTGCCACCAGCTCCCCTGAGGGACTAGCGGGACGTGATGAGCAGTTCTTC. Its protein product is CATSSPEGLAGRDEQFF. Supplemented by reference TRBV15 and TRBJ2-1, the full variable domain reads DAMVIQNPRYQVTQFGKPVTLSCSQTLNHNVMYWYQQKSSQAPKLLFHYYDKDFNNEADTPDNFQSRRPNTSFCFLDIRSPGLGDTAMYLCATSSPEGLAGRDEQFFGPGTRLTVL.